This entry lists 27 T cell receptor beta chains sequenced from one sample in a study of cytomegalovirus exposure and HLA in healthy donors. The PCR ran on 60 Vbeta and 13 Jbeta primers. TCRdb's table, derived via immunoSEQ multiplex PCR, lists solely in-frame clones and lacks some. Among about 140,000 clones listed, 70% to 85% were seen once. The sample taken for sequencing was PBMCs. The receptor source for this set is a woman between 55 and 75 years old in good health and CMV-seropositive.

The rearrangement joins TRBV7-9 to TRBJ2-7, with D uncertain. Germline V lookup: CDR1 SEHNR, CDR2 FQNEAQ (reference sequence). This CDR3 is 12 amino acids long. The V end lost 6 bases, the J end lost 2 bases, and 8 bases lay between the germline ends. The CDR3 is CASRSQTYEQYF. The CDR3 DNA is TGTGCCAGCAGGTCTCAGACCTACGAGCAGTACTTC.

This clone came up once. V usage is TRBV4-2 and J usage is TRBJ2-1; unclear D gene. CDR1 LGHNA and CDR2 YNFKEQ come from the germline V gene. The CDR3 runs to 13 residues. V was clipped by 0 bases and J by 6 bases, with 6 bases between them. The CDR3 here is CASSQDWSNEQFF. The CDR3, as DNA: TGTGCCAGCAGCCAAGATTGGAGCAATGAGCAGTTCTTC.

V is TRBV5-1 and J is TRBJ1-1; 9 bases are shared with TRBD1. The CDR3 contains 15 residues. The V and J ends lost 1 base and 1 base, in that order; junction bases with no gene match: 2. Germline V gene sequence: CDR1 SGHRS, CDR2 YFSETQ. CDR3 region: CASSLMTGGNTEAFF. In DNA form, the CDR3 reads TGCGCCAGCAGCTTGATGACAGGGGGGAACACTGAAGCTTTCTTT. Looking up the rest from reference TRBV5-1 and TRBJ1-1 gives the full variable domain: KAGVTQTPRYLIKTRGQQVTLSCSPISGHRSVSWYQQTPGQGLQFLFEYFSETQRNKGNFPGRFSGRQFSNSRSEMNVSTLELGDSALYLCASSLMTGGNTEAFFGQGTRLTVV.

This clone was seen once. This chain uses TRBV2 with TRBJ1-4; TRBD1 agrees at 8 bases. V lost 4 bases, J lost 3 bases, and 4 bases stayed unmatched. The CDR3 sequence is 15 residues long. Germline V gives CDR1 SNHLY, CDR2 FYNNEI. For the CDR3, the DNA is TGTGCCAGCAGTGGACAGGGGCTGGCTAATGAAAAACTGTTTTTT. It specifies CASSGQGLANEKLFF.

The rearrangement links TRBV7-3 to TRBJ2-3; D not resolved. This CDR3 comprises 13 residues. Germline V CDR1 and CDR2: SGHTA, FQGTGA. Trimming took off 5 bases at V and 5 bases at J, with 11 bases between the two ends. The CDR3 nucleotides are TGTGCCAGCAGCAGTCTTCGAGGAGATACGCAGTATTTT. Translated: CASSSLRGDTQYF.

As concerns this clone: One end of the junction fails to match germline, which may point to a read error. This rearrangement joins TRBV7-9 to TRBJ1-1; D not resolved. The CDR3 runs 13 residues. Germline-derived CDR1 and CDR2 are SEHNR and FQNEAQ (reference sequence). CDR3 sequence (DNA): TGTTCCAGCAGCTTTGGGGAGGTGGCTGAAGCTTTCTTT. Its translation is CSSSFGEVAEAFF.

V usage is TRBV5-1 and J usage is TRBJ2-1, with 10 nucleotides matching TRBD2. This CDR3 contains 13 residues. V shed 4 bases and J 8 bases; nucleotides not matched to a gene: 3. Germline loops: CDR1 SGHRS, CDR2 YFSETQ. CDR3 amino acids: CASSKGLADEQFF. In DNA form, the CDR3 reads TGCGCCAGCAGCAAAGGACTAGCGGATGAGCAGTTCTTC.

The chain couples TRBV7-9 to TRBJ2-7; 15 bases fit TRBD2. Germline-derived CDR1 and CDR2 are SEHNR and FQNEAQ (reference sequence). Unmatched junction bases numbered 2, after V lost 4 bases and J lost 4 bases. The CDR3 runs to 15 residues. Here the CDR3 reads CASSSGLAGGYEQYF. CDR3 coding DNA: TGTGCCAGCAGCTCGGGACTAGCGGGAGGATACGAGCAGTACTTC.

J is TRBJ2-4 and V is TRBV6-1; 12 nucleotides line up with TRBD2. After removal of 6 bases from V and 5 bases from J, the junction contained 5 bases not matched to a gene. From germline, CDR1 is MNHNS and CDR2 SASEGT. The length of the CDR3 is 15 residues. DNA of the CDR3: TGTGCCAGCAGGACTAGCGGGAGACCCGAAAACATTCAGTACTTC. Translating it yields CASRTSGRPENIQYF.

This chain joins TRBV4-1 and TRBJ1-1, with TRBD1 identical over 8 bases. This CDR3 region has 14 residues. In germline, CDR1 is MGHRA, CDR2 YSYEKL. V lost 1 base to trimming and J lost 6 bases; unmatched junction nucleotides: 4. This chain's CDR3 is CASSQVDRGPEAFF. CDR3 in DNA: TGCGCCAGCAGCCAAGTTGACAGGGGTCCTGAAGCTTTCTTT.

This clone was counted a few times. This chain connects TRBV6-5 to TRBJ1-1; D may be TRBD1 (5 bases). Trimming took 4 bases from V and 6 from J, leaving 9 bases between them. CDR1 MNHEY and CDR2 SVGAGI come from the germline V gene. This CDR3 is 12 amino acids long. The CDR3 nucleotides read TGTGCCAGCAGTTCGGGGGGGGCTGAAGCTTTCTTT. This gives the protein CASSSGGAEAFF.

The chain combines TRBV11-1 with TRBJ2-7; 7 bases are a match to TRBD2. V lost 6 bases and J lost 6; bases outside the gene matches: 5. Germline CDR1 reads SGHAT; CDR2 reads FQDESV (reference sequence). The CDR3 runs to 12 residues. This chain's CDR3 is CASRPREGEQYF. CDR3 in DNA: TGTGCCAGCAGGCCCAGGGAGGGCGAGCAGTACTTC.

In this sample, this clone turned up a few times. V is TRBV6-5 and J is TRBJ1-1; 7 bases agree with TRBD1. CDR1 MNHEY and CDR2 SVGAGI come from the germline V gene. J was trimmed by 4 bases and V by 8 bases; bases with no gene match: 7. There are 13 residues in the CDR3. The CDR3 DNA reads TGTGCCAGCCTTTCGACAGGGACCACTGAAGCTTTCTTT. Protein sequence: CASLSTGTTEAFF.

CDR3 amino acids: CASSPGGQGVQPQHF. The CDR3 DNA follows: TGCGCCAGCAGCCCCGGAGGCCAGGGGGTTCAGCCCCAGCATTTT. J is TRBJ1-5 and V is TRBV4-1; 7 nucleotides align to TRBD1. The CDR3 spans 15 residues. Unmatched junction bases numbered 9, after V lost 4 bases and J lost 6 bases. In germline, CDR1 is MGHRA, CDR2 YSYEKL.

This chain connects TRBV6-5 to TRBJ1-1; perhaps TRBD1 as D (6 bases). CDR1 is MNHEY, CDR2 SVGAGI, per germline. Trimming stripped 6 bases from V and 11 bases from J, with 25 bases between. The CDR3 totals 15 residues. The CDR3 protein is CASRDTGTHKKGAFF. The CDR3 region has the DNA TGTGCCAGCAGGGATACCGGGACACACAAAAAGGGGGCTTTCTTT.

This sequence joins TRBV19 and TRBJ1-1; 7 bases agree with TRBD1. The germline V gene encodes CDR1 LNHDA and CDR2 SQIVND (reference sequence). V lost 5 bases and J lost 0; bases outside the gene matches: 9. The CDR3 runs 16 residues. In DNA, the CDR3 is TGTGCCAGTAGTCCGACGTCGACAGGGTTGAACACTGAAGCTTTCTTT. Its protein product is CASSPTSTGLNTEAFF.

The chain is built from TRBV7-9 and TRBJ2-1; 8 positions agree with TRBD1. CDR1 SEHNR and CDR2 FQNEAQ come from the germline V gene (reference sequence). The CDR3 totals 14 residues. V dropped 4 bases and J dropped 5; count of bases not matched to a gene: 4. For the CDR3, the DNA is TGTGCCAGCAGCTACGGGACAGGACACAATGAGCAGTTCTTC. Translating gives CASSYGTGHNEQFF.

The chain combines TRBV6-1 with TRBJ2-1; the match to TRBD2 covers 14 bases. The CDR3 totals 15 residues. The V gene's germline CDR1 is MNHNS and CDR2 SASEGT. V trimming: 3 bases; J trimming: 8 bases; junction bases outside the gene matches: 3. The CDR3 reads CASSDGLAGGYEQFF. The CDR3 DNA reads TGTGCCAGCAGTGATGGACTAGCGGGAGGCTATGAGCAGTTCTTC.

This chain uses TRBV4-2 with TRBJ2-2; the match to TRBD2 covers 7 bases. The trim removed 4 bases at V and 5 bases at J, leaving 13 bases unmatched. This CDR3 contains 17 residues. CDR1 is LGHNA, CDR2 YNFKEQ, per germline. DNA of the CDR3: TGTGCCAGCAGCCTAGGGGTAACGGGAGGACATACCGGGGAGCTGTTTTTT. Its protein is CASSLGVTGGHTGELFF.

The chain has TRBV27 and TRBJ2-2; D gene unclear. Deletions cut 6 bases from V and 8 bases from J, with 10 bases between. The CDR3 extends over 12 amino acids. The germline CDR1 and CDR2 sequences are MNHEY and SMNVEV (reference sequence). CDR3 loop: CASRRFEGELFF. In nucleotides, the CDR3 is TGTGCCAGCAGGCGCTTTGAAGGGGAGCTGTTTTTT.

To note about this clone: Within the sample, other DNA sequences also encode this same CDR3. This chain links TRBV5-6 with TRBJ2-7; 7 positions agree with TRBD2. J lost 1 base, V lost 0 bases, and 10 bases had no gene match. Germline lookup yields CDR1 SGHDT and CDR2 YYEEEE. CDR3 length equals 17 residues. Here the CDR3 DNA reads TGTGCCAGCAGCTTGGCGACTAGTGGGAGGGGATCCTACGAGCAGTACTTC. It specifies CASSLATSGRGSYEQYF.

V usage is TRBV28 and J usage is TRBJ1-3, with 10 bases fitting TRBD1. Germline CDR1 is MDHEN and CDR2 is SYDVKM. This CDR3 comprises 15 residues. The V and J ends lost 6 bases and 4 bases, in that order; junction bases with no gene match: 6. The CDR3 protein is CASRRPGQGGNTIYF. Here the CDR3 DNA reads TGTGCCAGCAGGCGCCCGGGACAGGGGGGAAACACCATATATTTT. Looking up the rest from reference TRBV28 and TRBJ1-3 gives the full variable domain: DVKVTQSSRYLVKRTGEKVFLECVQDMDHENMFWYRQDPGLGLRLIYFSYDVKMKEKGDIPEGYSVSREKKERFSLILESASTNQTSMYLCASRRPGQGGNTIYFGEGSWLTVV.

V is TRBV7-2 and J is TRBJ2-2; D is possibly TRBD1 (5 bases). CDR1 SGHTA and CDR2 FQGNSA come from the germline V gene. The V gene lost 5 bases and the J gene lost 5 bases, with 15 bases spanning the gap. The CDR3 spans 15 residues. CDR3 loop: CASSPLSGATGELFF. Here the CDR3 DNA reads TGTGCCAGCAGCCCTCTATCTGGGGCTACCGGGGAGCTGTTTTTT.

This clone was detected only a few times. In DNA, the CDR3 is TGTGCCAGCAGCCCAGGGGGCCAAAGGAACACTGAAGCTTTCTTT. This gives the protein CASSPGGQRNTEAFF. The chain couples TRBV9 to TRBJ1-1, with 8 nucleotides matching TRBD1. Germline loops: CDR1 SGDLS, CDR2 YYNGEE. The CDR3 length is 15 residues. V lost 4 bases and J lost 1; bases outside the gene matches: 6.

The count of this clone is one. This chain uses TRBV5-4 with TRBJ2-3, with 7 bases aligning to TRBD1. V lost 4 bases to trimming and J lost 2 bases; unmatched junction nucleotides: 7. This CDR3 has 15 residues. Germline CDR1 is SGHNT and CDR2 is YYREEE (reference sequence). The CDR3 sequence: CASSGGQVFTDTQYF. The CDR3 DNA sequence: TGTGCCAGCAGCGGTGGACAGGTGTTCACAGATACGCAGTATTTT. The whole variable domain, filled in from reference TRBV5-4 and TRBJ2-3, reads ETGVTQSPTHLIKTRGQQVTLRCSSQSGHNTVSWYQQALGQGPQFIFQYYREEENGRGNFPPRFSGLQFPNYSSELNVNALELDDSALYLCASSGGQVFTDTQYFGPGTRLTVL.

V is TRBV4-2 and J is TRBJ2-5; D not certain. This CDR3 has 12 residues. The V and J ends lost 0 bases and 11 bases respectively, with 10 bases between them. The germline V gene encodes CDR1 LGHNA and CDR2 YNFKEQ. This CDR3 is CASSQDLGEQYF. As DNA, the CDR3 is TGTGCCAGCAGCCAAGATCTAGGTGAGCAGTACTTC.

CDR3 protein: CASSPLGSLDSYNEQFF. The CDR3 DNA reads as TGCGCCAGCAGTCCCTTGGGGAGCCTAGACTCCTACAATGAGCAGTTCTTC. The rearrangement uses TRBV5-1 and TRBJ2-1, with a possible D match to TRBD2 (5 bases). Trimming shortened V by 5 bases and J by 0 bases, and 18 bases separated the two germline ends. CDR3 length equals 17 residues. Germline V lookup: CDR1 SGHRS, CDR2 YFSETQ. The variable domain in full, with the rest retrieved from reference TRBV5-1 and TRBJ2-1, is KAGVTQTPRYLIKTRGQQVTLSCSPISGHRSVSWYQQTPGQGLQFLFEYFSETQRNKGNFPGRFSGRQFSNSRSEMNVSTLELGDSALYLCASSPLGSLDSYNEQFFGPGTRLTVL.